These 3 T cell receptor beta chains originate from one sample sequenced in a study of human T cells and chemical hapten exposure. Using its own MiXCR run on the RACE reads, TCRdb lists one record per CDR3 protein. The data show under 45,000 distinct CDR3 sequences, roughly 5% seen once. This sample's time point: healthy volunteer bleed at 6 weeks. Before extraction, the whole blood was not fractionated, and total RNA was taken from it. The specimen was whole blood. The receptors stem from a human donor in good health. Some clones in this sample may be carry-over from other donors' samples.

This clonotype was detected many times. The chain joins TRBV18 to TRBJ1-1, with no clear D. There are 12 residues in the CDR3. V was pared by 2 bases and J by 1 base, with 2 bases between. Germline lookup yields CDR1 KGHSH and CDR2 LQKENI. The CDR3 spells CASSPGNTEAFF. For the CDR3, the DNA is TGTGCCAGCTCACCAGGGAACACTGAAGCTTTCTTT. The whole variable domain, remainder taken from reference TRBV18 and TRBJ1-1, is NAGVMQNPRHLVRRRGQEARLRCSPMKGHSHVYWYRQLPEEGLKFMVYLQKENIIDESGMPKERFSAEFPKEGPSILRIQQVVRGDSAAYFCASSPGNTEAFFGQGTRLTVV.

J is TRBJ2-3 and V is TRBV28; TRBD1 matches 7 bases. This CDR3 spans 15 amino acids. V gave up 6 bases and J gave up 4 bases; unmatched junction bases: 10. CDR1 is MDHEN, CDR2 SYDVKM, per germline. CDR3 amino acids: CASSKILTGSDTQYF. Here the CDR3 DNA reads TGTGCCAGCAGCAAAATTTTGACAGGGTCAGATACGCAGTATTTT.

This clonotype was recorded at least ten times. The chain carries TRBV5-1 and TRBJ1-6, with a weak D call TRBD1 (5 bases). Germline-derived CDR1 and CDR2 are SGHRS and YFSETQ. This CDR3 region has 15 residues. The ends were cut back, 3 bases at V and 7 bases at J, with 14 bases in the middle. The CDR3 DNA follows: TGCGCCAGCAGCTGGGACGGAAGGGACAATTCACCCCTCCACTTT. As protein: CASSWDGRDNSPLHF.